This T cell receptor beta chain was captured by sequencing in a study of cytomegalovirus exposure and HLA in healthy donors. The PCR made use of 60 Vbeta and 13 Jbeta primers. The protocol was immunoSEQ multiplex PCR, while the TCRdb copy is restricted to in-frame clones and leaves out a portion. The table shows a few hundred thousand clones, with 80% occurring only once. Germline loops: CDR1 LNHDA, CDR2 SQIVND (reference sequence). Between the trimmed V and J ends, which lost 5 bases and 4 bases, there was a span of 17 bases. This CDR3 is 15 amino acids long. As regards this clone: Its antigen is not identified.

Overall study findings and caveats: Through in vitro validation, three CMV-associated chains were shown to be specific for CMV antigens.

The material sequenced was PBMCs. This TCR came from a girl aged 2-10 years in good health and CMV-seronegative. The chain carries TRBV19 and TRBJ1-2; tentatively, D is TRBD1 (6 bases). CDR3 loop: CASSPRTVTLYGYTF. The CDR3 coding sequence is TGTGCCAGTAGTCCGCGGACAGTGACACTCTATGGCTACACCTTC.